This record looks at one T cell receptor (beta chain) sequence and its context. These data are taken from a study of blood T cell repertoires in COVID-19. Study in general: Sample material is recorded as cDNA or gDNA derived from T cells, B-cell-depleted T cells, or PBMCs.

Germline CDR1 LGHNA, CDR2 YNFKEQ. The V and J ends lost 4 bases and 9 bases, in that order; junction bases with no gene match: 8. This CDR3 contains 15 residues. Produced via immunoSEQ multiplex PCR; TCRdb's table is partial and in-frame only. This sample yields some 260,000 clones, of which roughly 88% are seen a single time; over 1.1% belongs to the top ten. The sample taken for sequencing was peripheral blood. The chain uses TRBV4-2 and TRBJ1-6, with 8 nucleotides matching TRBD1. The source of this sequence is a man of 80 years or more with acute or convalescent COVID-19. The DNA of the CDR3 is TGTGCCAGCAGCCGCAGACAGGGGCAGGGTTCACCCCTCCACTTT. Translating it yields CASSRRQGQGSPLHF.